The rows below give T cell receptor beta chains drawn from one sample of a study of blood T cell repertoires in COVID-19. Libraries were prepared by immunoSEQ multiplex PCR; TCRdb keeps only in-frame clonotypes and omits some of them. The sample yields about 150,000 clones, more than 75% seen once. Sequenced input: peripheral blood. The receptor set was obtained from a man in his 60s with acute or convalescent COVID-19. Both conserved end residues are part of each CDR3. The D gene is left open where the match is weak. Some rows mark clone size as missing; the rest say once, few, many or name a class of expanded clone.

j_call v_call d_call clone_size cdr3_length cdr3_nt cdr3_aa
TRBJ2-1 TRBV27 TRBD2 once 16 TGTGCCAGCAGTTTATACTCTAGCGGGATCTACAATGAGCAGTTCTTC CASSLYSSGIYNEQFF
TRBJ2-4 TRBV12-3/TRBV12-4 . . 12 TGTGCCAGCAGTTTAGAGGAGAACATTCAGTACTTC CASSLEENIQYF
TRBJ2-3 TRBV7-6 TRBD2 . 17 TGTGCCAGCAGCTTGAGTGTAGCGGGAGCTAGTACAGATACGCAGTATTTT CASSLSVAGASTDTQYF
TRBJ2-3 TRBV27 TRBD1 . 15 TGTGCCAGCAGTCAGGGACAGACCGACACAGATACGCAGTATTTT CASSQGQTDTDTQYF
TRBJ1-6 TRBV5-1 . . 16 TGCGCCAGCAGCTTCGGAGGTGGCCAATATAATTCACCCCTCCACTTT CASSFGGGQYNSPLHF
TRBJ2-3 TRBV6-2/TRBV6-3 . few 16 TGTGCCAGCAGTTACTCACTTCCTAGCCAAGCAGATACGCAGTATTTT CASSYSLPSQADTQYF
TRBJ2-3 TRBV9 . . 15 TGTGCCAGCAGCGTAGGTGTCGGAGGGCCAGATACGCAGTATTTT CASSVGVGGPDTQYF
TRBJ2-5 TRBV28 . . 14 TGTGCCAGCAGTTTTCGGGGTACGGGAGAGACCCAGTACTTC CASSFRGTGETQYF
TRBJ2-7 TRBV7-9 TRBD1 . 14 TGTGCCAGCAGCTTGGACAGGGGCCTTGGCGAGCAGTACTTC CASSLDRGLGEQYF
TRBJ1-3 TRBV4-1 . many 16 TGCGCCAGCAGCCAACAGGGCACCAACTCTGGAAACACCATATATTTT CASSQQGTNSGNTIYF
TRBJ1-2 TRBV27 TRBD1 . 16 TGTGCCAGCAGTGCAGGGGGTAGGGGAAGAGTGTTTGGCTACACCTTC CASSAGGRGRVFGYTF
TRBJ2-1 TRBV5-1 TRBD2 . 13 TGCGCCAGCAGGGCTACAGCGGGATCTGAGCAGTTCTTC CASRATAGSEQFF